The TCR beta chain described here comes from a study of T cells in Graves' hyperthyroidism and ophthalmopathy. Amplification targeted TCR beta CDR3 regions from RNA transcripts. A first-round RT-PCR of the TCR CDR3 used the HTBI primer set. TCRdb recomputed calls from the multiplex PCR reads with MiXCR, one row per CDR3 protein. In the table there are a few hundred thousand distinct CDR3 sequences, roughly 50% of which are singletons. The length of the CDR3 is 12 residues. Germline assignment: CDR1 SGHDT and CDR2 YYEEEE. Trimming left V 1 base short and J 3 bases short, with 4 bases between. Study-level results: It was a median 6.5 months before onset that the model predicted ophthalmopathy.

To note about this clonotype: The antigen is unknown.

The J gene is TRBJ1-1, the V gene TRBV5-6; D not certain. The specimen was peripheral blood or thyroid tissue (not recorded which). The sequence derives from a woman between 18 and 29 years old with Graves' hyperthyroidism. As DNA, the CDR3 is TGTGCCAGCAGCTTGTTATACACTGAAGCTTTCTTT. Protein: CASSLLYTEAFF.